A selection of T cell receptor beta chains follows, all from one sample in a study of blood T cell repertoires in COVID-19. Only in-frame clones appear in the TCRdb table, and some are missing; sequencing was by immunoSEQ multiplex PCR. The table shows roughly 100,000 clones, with around 84% occurring only once. Sequenced sample: peripheral blood. The origin of the receptors is a woman at least 80 years old with acute or convalescent COVID-19. Each CDR3 is given with its conserved first and last residue. D genes are given only for firm matches. The size entry is marked missing in some rows and otherwise reads once, few, many or a size class.

v_gene	abundance	d_gene	j_gene	CDR3aa	CDR3nt
TRBV30	-	-	TRBJ2-3	CASTGSSGPDTQYF	TGTGCCTCAACAGGGTCAAGTGGGCCAGATACGCAGTATTTT
TRBV29-1	-	TRBD2	TRBJ2-3	CSFQGMASGPADTQYF	TGCAGCTTCCAAGGGATGGCTAGCGGCCCCGCAGATACGCAGTATTTT
TRBV3-1/TRBV3-2	-	TRBD2	TRBJ2-1	CASSQETSGRAGNEQFF	TGTGCCAGCAGCCAAGAGACTAGCGGGAGGGCAGGCAATGAGCAGTTCTTC
TRBV7-6	few	TRBD1	TRBJ2-3	CASSLVGQATTDTQYF	TGTGCCAGCAGCTTAGTCGGACAGGCAACCACAGATACGCAGTATTTT
TRBV10-3	-	-	TRBJ1-5	CAISGALNQPQHF	TGTGCCATCAGTGGAGCTTTAAATCAGCCCCAGCATTTT
TRBV19	few	-	TRBJ1-2	CASSARVRGGYTF	TGTGCCAGTAGCGCCCGCGTCAGGGGCGGCTACACCTTC
TRBV11-3	-	-	TRBJ1-3	CASSPSKTEERYSGNTIYF	TGTGCCAGCAGCCCAAGCAAGACAGAAGAAAGGTACTCTGGAAACACCATATATTTT
TRBV19	-	-	TRBJ2-7	CTSSIDLSIRGYEQYF	TGTACCAGTAGTATAGATCTATCCATAAGGGGCTACGAGCAGTACTTC
TRBV6-5	-	-	TRBJ1-1	CASSSLSNTEAFF	TGTGCCAGCAGTTCCTTATCGAACACTGAAGCTTTCTTT
TRBV28	-	-	TRBJ1-5	CASSLRIQGTDQPQHF	TGTGCCAGCAGCCTAAGAATACAGGGAACGGATCAGCCCCAGCATTTT
TRBV19	-	TRBD2	TRBJ2-1	CASSSSGRASNEQFF	TGTGCCAGTAGTTCTAGCGGGAGGGCCAGCAATGAGCAGTTCTTC
TRBV7-9	-	TRBD1	TRBJ2-2	CASSPWDRVNTGELFF	TGTGCCAGCAGCCCGTGGGACAGGGTCAACACCGGGGAGCTGTTTTTT
TRBV2	-	-	TRBJ1-1	CANRQRPGGTEAFF	TGTGCCAACAGGCAGAGACCCGGGGGCACTGAAGCTTTCTTT
TRBV18	-	TRBD2	TRBJ2-5	CASSPLSGSRETQYF	TGTGCCAGCTCACCACTTAGCGGGAGCCGGGAGACCCAGTACTTC
TRBV11-2	-	TRBD2	TRBJ2-2	CASSLDYREGGELFF	TGTGCCAGCAGCTTAGATTACCGGGAGGGAGGGGAGCTGTTTTTT
TRBV7-2	-	TRBD2	TRBJ2-7	CASSLSSLADYEQYF	TGTGCCAGCAGCTTATCCTCACTAGCGGATTACGAGCAGTACTTC